This T cell receptor (beta chain) came from a study of Graves' ophthalmopathy and Graves' hyperthyroidism. The stable label applied to hyperthyroidism with no ophthalmopathy within 18 months of follow-up. Enrollment excluded any patients with other autoimmune diseases, uncontrolled infections, pregnancy or lactation. Investigators amplified TCR beta CDR3 regions from RNA transcripts. Second-round multiplex PCR came after first-round RT-PCR with HTBI primers. Each CDR3 protein gets one entry after TCRdb re-called the multiplex PCR reads with MiXCR. The repertoire has about 620,000 distinct CDR3 sequences, about a fifth of them found once; the top ten carry around 6.5%. The CDR3 runs to 14 residues. Between the trimmed V and J ends, which lost 6 bases and 8 bases, there was a span of 17 bases.

The J gene is TRBJ1-3, the V gene TRBV12-3 or TRBV12-4; D is perhaps TRBD1 (6 bases). This TCR was recovered from a young woman with stable Graves' hyperthyroidism. Some clones in this sample may be carry-over from other donors' samples. What was sequenced was peripheral blood. CDR3 coding DNA: TGTGCCAGCAGCCCTCAACAGGGTCTGTACACCATATATTTT. Its translation: CASSPQQGLYTIYF.